This is a list of T cell receptor beta chains from one sample in a study of blood T cell repertoires in COVID-19. This table comes from immunoSEQ multiplex PCR, and its TCRdb copy is limited to in-frame clones, with some not included. Found here are roughly 150,000 clones, around 83% of them singletons; the top ten hold 6.5% to 9%. The material sequenced was peripheral blood. These receptors were collected from a woman in her 50s in a cohort sampled during active or convalescent COVID-19. Each CDR3 is given without its conserved first and last residue. Fields, in order: clone size, V gene, CDR3 protein. Part of the rows lack a size; the others show once, few, many or a class for expanded clones.

- | TRBV29-1 | SVAGGGLGTDTQY
- | TRBV20-1 | SASSRLASHTEQF
few | TRBV6-2/TRBV6-3 | ASSYYPDRGHEQY
once | TRBV7-3 | ASSLSPQGRDNEQF
- | TRBV20-1 | SALTMDGYT
few | TRBV10-3 | AISPGQGSNQPQH
- | TRBV12-5 | ASGLADGSSYEQY
- | TRBV4-3 | ASSQESLTRRGAEAF
once | TRBV7-6 | ASSSRSGTNYNEQF
once | TRBV6-1 | ASSDGTGDYGYT
once | TRBV18 | ASSTTGDGYT
- | TRBV7-2 | ASSLGQGAEKLF
- | TRBV7-9 | ASSLGTANQPQH
few | TRBV28 | ASSRGRRLWEQY
- | TRBV7-2 | ASSLALGVDTQY
- | TRBV4-1 | ASSQEGLAGGKQF
- | TRBV3-1/TRBV3-2 | ASSLRGTVNTEAF
- | TRBV9 | ASSVGQGAGQPQH
once | TRBV4-2 | ASSQDQERVAKGETQY
- | TRBV2 | ASSDLAGVVETQY
few | TRBV3-1/TRBV3-2 | ASSQTLGGEYNEQF
once | TRBV30 | ASTQGAHNEQF
- | TRBV6-6 | ASRQGEGYGYT
- | TRBV2 | ASSEESSGYTEAF
- | TRBV12-5 | ASGQGRTEAF
- | TRBV2 | ASSELRISKGLAGGGDTQY